These 16 T cell receptor beta chains share one sample of origin, sequenced in a study of tumor-infiltrating lymphocytes in localized non-small cell lung cancer. Some clones are missing from TCRdb's copy, which holds only in-frame ones; the method was immunoSEQ multiplex PCR. The sample lists about 16,000 clones; roughly 69% were seen once. Sequencing used lung tumor tissue. These TCRs come from a human donor with non-small cell lung cancer.

V gene TRBV6-5 combines with J gene TRBJ1-1; 8 nucleotides align to TRBD1. CDR3 length: 13 residues. Germline V gene lookup returns CDR1 MNHEY and CDR2 SVGAGI. The V gene end was trimmed by 6 bases and the J gene end by 10 bases; junction bases not matched to a gene: 10. The CDR3 here is CASRPGQGKGAFF. For the CDR3, the DNA is TGTGCCAGCAGACCCGGACAGGGAAAGGGAGCTTTCTTT.

V gene TRBV28 combines with J gene TRBJ1-5, with D hard to call. In germline, CDR1 is MDHEN, CDR2 SYDVKM. This CDR3 has 12 residues. Trimming left V 4 bases short and J 3 bases short, with 4 bases between. The CDR3 reads CASSSNNQPQHF. The CDR3 nucleotides read TGTGCCAGCAGTTCTAACAATCAGCCCCAGCATTTT.

The chain employs TRBV2 and TRBJ2-3; possibly TRBD2 for D (6 bases). V lost 6 bases and J lost 0, with 10 bases in between. Germline lookup yields CDR1 SNHLY and CDR2 FYNNEI. The CDR3 runs 14 residues. The DNA of the CDR3 is TGTGCCAGCAGGGAGGGGCGAAGCACAGATACGCAGTATTTT. Its protein is CASREGRSTDTQYF.

This clone was detected a few times. The rearrangement uses TRBV15 and TRBJ2-1; the match to TRBD2 covers 7 bases. There are 18 residues in the CDR3. Germline V gives CDR1 LNHNV, CDR2 YYDKDF (reference sequence). Trimming removed 1 base from V and 7 bases from J; junction bases left unmatched: 16. This CDR3 is CATSRVGKGREPLNEQFF. The CDR3 nucleotides are TGTGCCACCAGCAGAGTCGGCAAGGGGCGGGAGCCGTTGAATGAGCAGTTCTTC.

V usage is TRBV10-1 and J usage is TRBJ2-6, with TRBD1 identical over 8 bases. CDR3 length: 16 residues. V shed 6 bases, J shed 2 bases, and the junction held 6 bases outside the gene matches. Germline V gene sequence: CDR1 WNHNN, CDR2 SYGVQD (reference sequence). CDR3 DNA sequence: TGCGCCAGCAGAGGGGGACAGGCCACTGGGGCCAACGTCCTGACTTTC. Translating it yields CASRGGQATGANVLTF.

The J gene is TRBJ1-1, the V gene TRBV11-3, with D unresolved. The germline gives CDR1 SGHNT, CDR2 YENEEA. V was clipped by 3 bases and J by 5 bases, with 10 bases between them. There are 13 residues in the CDR3. This chain's CDR3 is CASSFNKETEAFF. CDR3 bases: TGTGCCAGCAGCTTTAATAAGGAAACTGAAGCTTTCTTT.

This sequence joins TRBV19 and TRBJ1-5; D unresolved. Trimming removed 7 bases at V and 3 bases at J, with 13 bases between. CDR3 size: 14 residues. Germline CDR1 is LNHDA and CDR2 is SQIVND (reference sequence). CDR3 bases: TGTGCCAGTACCGGGCCCGACCCCAATCAGCCCCAGCATTTT. It translates to CASTGPDPNQPQHF.

The chain joins TRBV4-3 to TRBJ2-3; D call uncertain. V lost 4 bases, J lost 0 bases, and 5 bases lay in between. This CDR3 spans 13 amino acids. Germline loops: CDR1 LGHNA, CDR2 YSLEER. The CDR3 nucleotides read TGCGCCAGCAGCCTAGGGAGCACAGATACGCAGTATTTT. It codes for CASSLGSTDTQYF.

There are a few counts of this clone. The rearrangement uses TRBV9 and TRBJ1-1; 10 bases match TRBD1. The CDR3 contains 14 residues. Germline CDR1 SGDLS, CDR2 YYNGEE. The trim removed 0 bases at V and 4 bases at J, leaving 0 bases unmatched. CDR3: CASSVGTGGTEAFF. The DNA of the CDR3 is TGTGCCAGCAGCGTAGGGACAGGGGGCACTGAAGCTTTCTTT.

The CDR3 is CASSFGTVVNYGYTF. CDR3 DNA: TGTGCCAGCAGCTTCGGGACAGTTGTAAACTATGGCTACACCTTC. The gene calls are TRBV5-6 and TRBJ1-2; 7 bases are a match to TRBD1. CDR1 and CDR2 from the germline V gene are SGHDT and YYEEEE. J was trimmed by 2 bases and V by 2 bases; bases with no gene match: 6. The CDR3 has 15 amino acids.

This chain uses TRBV18 with TRBJ2-2; 11 bases line up with TRBD2. V dropped 3 bases and J dropped 4; count of bases not matched to a gene: 4. Germline V gene data show CDR1 as KGHSH and CDR2 as LQKENI. The CDR3 runs 16 residues. The CDR3 reads CASSPILAGVTGELFF. CDR3 coding DNA: TGTGCCAGCTCACCTATACTAGCGGGAGTCACCGGGGAGCTGTTTTTT.

This clone is medium-sized in the sample. V usage is TRBV4-1 and J usage is TRBJ1-1, with unresolved D. CDR1 MGHRA and CDR2 YSYEKL come from the germline V gene. The CDR3 sequence is 13 residues long. V lost 4 bases, J lost 8 bases, and 14 bases lay in between. CDR3 residues: CASSRTKAAEAFF. CDR3 DNA: TGCGCCAGCAGCCGAACTAAAGCGGCCGAAGCTTTCTTT.

This clone was counted between two and nine times. V usage is TRBV6-1 and J usage is TRBJ2-1, with 9 positions matching TRBD2. Trimming at V came to 5 bases and at J to 7 bases, leaving 9 bases not matched to a gene. This CDR3 has 15 residues. Germline V gene sequence: CDR1 MNHNS, CDR2 SASEGT. CDR3 amino acids: CASSPQGTSRNEQFF. The CDR3 region has the DNA TGTGCCAGCAGTCCCCAGGGGACTAGCCGAAATGAGCAGTTCTTC.

This clone was detected a few times. The rearrangement joins TRBV7-9 to TRBJ2-5; D perhaps matches TRBD2 (5 bases). The CDR3 totals 12 residues. The germline gives CDR1 SEHNR, CDR2 FQNEAQ (reference sequence). With 5 bases removed from V and 3 bases from J, the gap between germline ends came to 7 bases. The CDR3 sequence: CASSVLEETQYF. For the CDR3, the DNA is TGTGCCAGCAGCGTACTAGAAGAGACCCAGTACTTC.

V and J are TRBV5-1 and TRBJ2-1, with 9 bases lining up with TRBD1. The V and J ends lost 0 bases and 8 bases, in that order; junction bases with no gene match: 6. The germline V gene has CDR1 SGHRS and CDR2 YFSETQ. This CDR3 spans 15 amino acids. The CDR3 spells CASSLEDRGVHEQFF. The DNA for the CDR3 is TGCGCCAGCAGCTTGGAGGACAGGGGAGTCCATGAGCAGTTCTTC. Based on the CDR3 plus reference TRBV5-1 and TRBJ2-1, the full variable domain is KAGVTQTPRYLIKTRGQQVTLSCSPISGHRSVSWYQQTPGQGLQFLFEYFSETQRNKGNFPGRFSGRQFSNSRSEMNVSTLELGDSALYLCASSLEDRGVHEQFFGPGTRLTVL.

The J gene is TRBJ1-1, the V gene TRBV30; tentative D call: TRBD1 (6 bases). The germline CDR1 and CDR2 sequences are GTSNPN and SVGIG (reference sequence). Trimming removed 8 bases from V and 2 bases from J, with 21 bases in between. CDR3 length: 15 amino acids. The CDR3 reads CASSLSAGVNTEAFF. CDR3 nucleotide sequence: TGTGCCAGCAGCTTATCTGCAGGGGTCAACACTGAAGCTTTCTTT.